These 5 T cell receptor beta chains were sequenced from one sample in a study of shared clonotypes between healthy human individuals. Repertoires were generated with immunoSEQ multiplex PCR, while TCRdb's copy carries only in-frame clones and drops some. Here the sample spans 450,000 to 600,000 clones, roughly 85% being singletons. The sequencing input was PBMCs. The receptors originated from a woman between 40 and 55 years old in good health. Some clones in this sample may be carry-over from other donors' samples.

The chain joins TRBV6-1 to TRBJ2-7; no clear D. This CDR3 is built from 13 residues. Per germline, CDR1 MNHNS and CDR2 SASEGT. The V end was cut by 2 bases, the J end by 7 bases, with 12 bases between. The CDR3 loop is CASSETGPTEQYF. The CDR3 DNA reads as TGTGCCAGCAGTGAAACCGGGCCAACTGAGCAGTACTTC.

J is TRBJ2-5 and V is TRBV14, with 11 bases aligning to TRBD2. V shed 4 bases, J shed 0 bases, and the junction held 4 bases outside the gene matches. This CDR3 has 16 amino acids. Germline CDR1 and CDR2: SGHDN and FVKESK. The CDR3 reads CASSPRLAGYQETQYF. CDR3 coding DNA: TGTGCCAGCAGCCCTCGACTAGCGGGATACCAAGAGACCCAGTACTTC.

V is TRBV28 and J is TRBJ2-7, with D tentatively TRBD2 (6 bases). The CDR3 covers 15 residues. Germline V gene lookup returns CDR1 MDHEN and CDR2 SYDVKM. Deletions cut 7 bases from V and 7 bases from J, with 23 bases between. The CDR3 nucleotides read TGTGCCAGCACCCTTCGGGGACTCCTCCCTACAGAGCAGTACTTC. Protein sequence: CASTLRGLLPTEQYF.

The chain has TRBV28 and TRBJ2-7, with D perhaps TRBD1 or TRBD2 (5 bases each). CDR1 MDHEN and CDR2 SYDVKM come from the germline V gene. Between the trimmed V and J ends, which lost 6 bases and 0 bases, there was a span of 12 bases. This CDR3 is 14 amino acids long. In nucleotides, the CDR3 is TGTGCCAGCAGGCTAGCAGGGACCTCCTACGAGCAGTACTTC. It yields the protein CASRLAGTSYEQYF.

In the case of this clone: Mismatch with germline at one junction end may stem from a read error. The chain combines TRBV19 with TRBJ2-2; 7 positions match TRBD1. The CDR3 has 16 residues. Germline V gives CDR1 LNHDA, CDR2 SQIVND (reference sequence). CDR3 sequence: CASSPPGTVQTRGAVF. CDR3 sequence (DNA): TGTGCCAGTAGTCCGCCCGGGACAGTCCAGACCCGGGGAGCTGTTTTT.